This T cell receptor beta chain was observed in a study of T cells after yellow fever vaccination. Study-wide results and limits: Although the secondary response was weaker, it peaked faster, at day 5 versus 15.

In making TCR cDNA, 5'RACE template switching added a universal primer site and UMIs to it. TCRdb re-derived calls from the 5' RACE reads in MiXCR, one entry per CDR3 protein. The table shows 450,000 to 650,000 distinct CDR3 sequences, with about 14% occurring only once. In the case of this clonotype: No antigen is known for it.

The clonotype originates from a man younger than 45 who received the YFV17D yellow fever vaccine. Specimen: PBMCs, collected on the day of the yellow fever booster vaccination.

The CDR3 nucleotides are TGTGCCAGCAGTTACCCCGCCAGCGGGGGACAAGAGACCCAGTACTTC. Encoded protein: CASSYPASGGQETQYF. This chain links TRBV6-5 with TRBJ2-5; 8 bases match TRBD2. Germline V lookup: CDR1 MNHEY, CDR2 SVGAGI. V lost 2 bases, J lost 2 bases, and 7 bases stayed unmatched. The CDR3 has 16 residues.